This T cell receptor (beta chain) was sequenced during a study of T cells in Graves' hyperthyroidism and ophthalmopathy. Study-wide results and caveats: For ophthalmopathy, model prediction preceded onset by a median about 6 months.

Exclusion criteria comprised uncontrolled infection, other autoimmune disease, pregnancy or lactation. Clinical symptoms, serum thyroxine, TRAb, thyroid ultrasound and orbital computed tomography informed diagnoses. This CDR3 comprises 14 residues. Trimming stripped 4 bases from V and 9 bases from J, with 14 bases between. Germline V gene sequence: CDR1 SGHRS, CDR2 YFSETQ. This clonotype occurred a few times. What it binds is unknown. Amplification targeted TCR beta CDR3 regions from RNA transcripts. A first-round RT-PCR of the TCR CDR3 used the HTBI primer set. TCRdb re-called the multiplex PCR reads through MiXCR, storing one row per CDR3 protein. Among 210,000 or so distinct CDR3 sequences listed, more than 15% were seen once.

This receptor was obtained from a man aged 50 to 59 with Graves' hyperthyroidism. This chain connects TRBV5-1 to TRBJ1-6; D is perhaps TRBD1 (5 bases). Sequencing used blood. The CDR3: CASSPGTSGSPLHF. As DNA, the CDR3 is TGCGCCAGCAGCCCGGGGACCTCGGGTTCACCCCTCCACTTT.